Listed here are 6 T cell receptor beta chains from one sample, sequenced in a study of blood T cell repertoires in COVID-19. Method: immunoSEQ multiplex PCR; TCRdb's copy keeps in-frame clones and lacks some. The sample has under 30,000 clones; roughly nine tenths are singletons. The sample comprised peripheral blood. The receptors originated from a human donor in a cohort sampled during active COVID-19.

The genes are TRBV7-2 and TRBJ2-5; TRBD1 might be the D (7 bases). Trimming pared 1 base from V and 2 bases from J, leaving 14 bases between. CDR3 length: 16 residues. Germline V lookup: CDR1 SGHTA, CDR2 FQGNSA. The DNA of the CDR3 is TGTGCCAGCAGCTTAGGGAGGGGGCGCTATCAAGAGACCCAGTACTTC. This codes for CASSLGRGRYQETQYF.

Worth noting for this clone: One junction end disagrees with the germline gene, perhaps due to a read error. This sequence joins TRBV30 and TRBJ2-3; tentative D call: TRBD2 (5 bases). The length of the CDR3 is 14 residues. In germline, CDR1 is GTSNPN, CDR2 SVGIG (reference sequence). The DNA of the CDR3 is TGCTCAAGAGCCGACCCCCGGGAATCAGATACGCAGTATTTT. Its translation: CSRADPRESDTQYF.

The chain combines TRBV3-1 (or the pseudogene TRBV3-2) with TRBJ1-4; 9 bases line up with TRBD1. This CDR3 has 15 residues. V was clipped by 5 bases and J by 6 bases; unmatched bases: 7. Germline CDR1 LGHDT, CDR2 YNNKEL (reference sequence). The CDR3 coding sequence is TGTGCCAGCAGCAACCCGGGACAGGGTGATGAAAAACTGTTTTTT. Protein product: CASSNPGQGDEKLFF.

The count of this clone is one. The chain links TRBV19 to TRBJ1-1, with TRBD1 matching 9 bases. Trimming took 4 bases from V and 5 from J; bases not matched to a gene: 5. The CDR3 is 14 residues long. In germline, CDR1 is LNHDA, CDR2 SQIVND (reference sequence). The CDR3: CASSTGTGMTEAFF. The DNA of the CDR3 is TGTGCCAGTAGTACCGGGACAGGGATGACTGAAGCTTTCTTT.

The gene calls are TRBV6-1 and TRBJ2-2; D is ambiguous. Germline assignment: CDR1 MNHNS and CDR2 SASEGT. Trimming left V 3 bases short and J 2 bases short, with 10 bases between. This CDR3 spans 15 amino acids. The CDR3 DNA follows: TGTGCCAGCAGTGATATGCGGCTTAACACCGGGGAGCTGTTTTTT. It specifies CASSDMRLNTGELFF.

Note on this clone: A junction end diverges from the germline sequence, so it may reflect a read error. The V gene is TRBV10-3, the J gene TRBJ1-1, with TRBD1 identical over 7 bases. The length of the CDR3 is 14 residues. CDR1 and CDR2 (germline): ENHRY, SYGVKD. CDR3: CAVSVATGSTEAFF. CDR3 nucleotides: TGTGCCGTCAGTGTCGCGACAGGGAGCACTGAAGCTTTCTTT.